The subject of this entry is one T cell receptor (beta chain). Its antigen is currently unknown. The study enrolled ophthalmopathy donors with moderate-to-severe activity, CAS ≥3, NOSPECS ≥4 and duration under 3 months. The data derive from a study of Graves' ophthalmopathy and Graves' hyperthyroidism. Study outcomes and limitations: Clonotypes were expanded in thyroid at above 0.001 frequency, and most also appeared in blood.

Amplification of TCR beta CDR3 regions used RNA transcripts. An opening RT-PCR round employed HTBI primers and preceded a second-round multiplex PCR. Using its own MiXCR run on the multiplex PCR reads, TCRdb lists one record per CDR3 protein. The sample lists 740,000 or so distinct CDR3 sequences; roughly two fifths were seen once. The germline gives CDR1 DFQATT, CDR2 SNEGSKA (reference sequence). There are 14 residues in the CDR3. Sequencing was done on a sample of peripheral blood. The gene calls are TRBV20-1 and TRBJ1-4, with D possibly matching TRBD1 (5 bases). The DNA end favors TRBJ2-2, so the J call may be wrong. The sequence came from an adult man with Graves' ophthalmopathy. This chain's CDR3 is CSAPNMQGTGELFF. CDR3 bases: TGCAGTGCCCCCAACATGCAGGGAACCGGGGAGCTGTTTTTT.